This T cell receptor beta chain was documented in a study of cytomegalovirus exposure and HLA in healthy donors. Whole-study results and caveats: The analysis excluded some indistinguishable V segments, including TRBV6-2 and TRBV6-3.

13 Jbeta primers and 60 Vbeta primers were used for the PCR. Here immunoSEQ multiplex PCR was the method, and the copy in TCRdb shows in-frame clones only, minus some. This sample has approximately 190,000 clones, with around 86% found just once. Germline assignment: CDR1 MNHNS and CDR2 SASEGT. After removal of 8 bases from V and 1 base from J, the junction contained 4 bases not matched to a gene. The CDR3 is 13 amino acids. This clone has a handful of counts. What it binds is unknown. The sequence came from a man aged 35-49 years in good health and CMV-seropositive. The chain links TRBV6-1 to TRBJ1-1; 7 nucleotides line up with TRBD1. The specimen sequenced was PBMCs. The CDR3 loop reads CASRDSQNTEAFF. CDR3 sequence (DNA): TGTGCCAGCCGGGACAGCCAGAACACTGAAGCTTTCTTT.